Detailed here is one TCR beta chain. The antigen is not known. This sample was included in a study of cytomegalovirus exposure and HLA in healthy donors. The CDR3 length is 15 residues. In germline, CDR1 is SGHRS, CDR2 YFSETQ. Trimming pared 2 bases from V and 6 bases from J, leaving 15 bases between. General observations from the study: HLA alleles showed associations with some 15,000 TCR beta sequences in a later analysis, at a 0.05 false discovery rate.

Despite likely unrecorded immune exposures, the donors were nominally healthy at the time of sampling. Primers: 60 Vbeta forward and 13 Jbeta reverse. Clones were read by immunoSEQ multiplex PCR, and TCRdb kept only the in-frame ones, dropping some. Among 95,000 to 110,000 clones listed, about 72% were seen once. Source material: PBMCs. The origin of this receptor is a man between 18 and 29 years old in good health and CMV-seronegative. The chain uses TRBV5-1 and TRBJ2-4, with a weak D call TRBD1 (5 bases). Here the CDR3 DNA reads TGCGCCAGCAGCTTAGGGGAATCATACATAAACATTCAGTACTTC. This encodes CASSLGESYINIQYF.